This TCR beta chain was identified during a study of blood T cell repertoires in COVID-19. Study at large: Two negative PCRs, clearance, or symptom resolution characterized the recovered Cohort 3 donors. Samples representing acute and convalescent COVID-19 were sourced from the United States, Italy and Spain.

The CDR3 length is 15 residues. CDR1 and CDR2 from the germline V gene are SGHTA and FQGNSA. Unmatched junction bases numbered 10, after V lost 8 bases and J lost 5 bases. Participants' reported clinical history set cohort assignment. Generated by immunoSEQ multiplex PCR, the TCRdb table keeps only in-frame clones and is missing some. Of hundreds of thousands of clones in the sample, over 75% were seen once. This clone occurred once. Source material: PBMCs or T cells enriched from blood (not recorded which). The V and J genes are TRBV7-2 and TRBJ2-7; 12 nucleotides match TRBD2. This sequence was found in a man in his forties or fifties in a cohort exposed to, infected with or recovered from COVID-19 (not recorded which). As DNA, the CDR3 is TGTGCCAGCTGCCCCACTAGCGGGAGGTTGAACGAGCAGTACTTC. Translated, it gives CASCPTSGRLNEQYF.